The sequence of this T cell receptor (beta chain) was determined in a study of naive and memory T cell subsets (dated by TCRdb to 2017 to 2019). About the full investigation: An open-source, UMI-based TCR alpha and beta sequencing pipeline was applied to sorted naive and memory peripheral blood T cell subsets. IgG serology results and the functional CMV T cell responses were in complete agreement. RNA was DNase-treated and reverse transcribed with TCR constant-region primers, mostly using SuperScript III.

Libraries were built with UMI-ligation and nested PCR. The beta constant-region primer consisted of an equimolar mixture of two oligonucleotides that together covered TRBC1 and TRBC2. The ligated cDNA went through four rounds of PCR with nested alpha and beta constant-region primers together with the SP2 primer. A single-stranded oligonucleotide carrying the SP2 primer and a 12-nucleotide UMI was ligated to the 3' end of the cDNA by T4 RNA ligase 1. Incubation of the ligation reaction was carried out at 16 degrees C for about 18-24 hours. To avoid over-amplification, PCR2 was usually performed as a SYBR Green qPCR and halted once a predetermined threshold was reached. Agencourt AMPure XP magnetic beads were used for all purifications after the first. Libraries were quantified by Qubit and checked on a TapeStation, with a main peak expected near 650 bp. Sequencing of the pooled libraries was done on an Illumina MiSeq using v2 2x251 paired-end kits, which typically yielded roughly 0.85-2.3 million reads per sample. Each sample was pooled at around 4 nM, and roughly 4.5-8% PhiX was included to help cluster recognition. In the source study's methods: Decombinator assigned V and J genes to Demultiplexor-processed FASTQ reads by tag matching, allowing a single base-pair mismatch. By using UMIs, Collapsinator corrected both sequencing errors and the frequency errors caused by PCR heterogeneity. TCRs were translated and CDR3s were extracted from the conserved cysteine to the FGXG phenylalanine by CDR3Translator, with non-productive sequences being flagged. Gini, Shannon entropy and inverse Simpson indices were calculated on repertoires subsampled to equal numbers of UMI-defined TCRs. Within the linear range, a power law was fitted by maximum likelihood to the distributions of clonotype abundance. For one naive CD8 sample, the pipeline and MIGEC produced similar UMI counts, unique TCR numbers and clonal distributions. In one analysis, naive TCRs also found in any memory subset of the same donor were removed from the naive repertoire. Repertoires were searched for around 7,300 CMV-associated CDR3 sequences compiled from VDJdb and a published dataset. TCRdb cleaned the public reads at Q25 with fastp, built clones with MiXCR and kept in-frame beta chains. Every distinct CDR3 protein forms one entry, paired with its most common genes and DNA. Clone size and V and J calls follow TCRdb, not the original study. The sample table records about 90,000 distinct CDR3 sequences; roughly 10% of these occur just once. The top ten clones comprise about 0.14% of the sample.

From the second PCR step on, the TCR alpha and beta chain libraries were amplified in separate reactions. To determine each donor's CMV status, fresh PBMCs were stimulated overnight with CMV viral lysate, and IFNgamma production from CD4+ T cells was then assessed. Using Miltenyi beads, CD4 T cells were first positively selected, and CD8 T cells were then positively selected from the CD4-negative fraction. After staining for CD3, CD4, CD8, CD45RA, CD27 and a live/dead dye, cells were sorted on a BD Aria II into four subsets based on CD45RA and CD27. Three healthy volunteers provided blood, and the blood of each volunteer was split into CD4 and CD8 T cells and then into four differentiation subsets. About 110 ml of peripheral blood was taken from each donor, and PBMC were separated by density-gradient centrifugation on Ficoll-Paque PLUS. The sorted cells were lysed in RLT buffer, after which RNA was extracted using a Qiagen RNeasy kit and kept at -80 degrees C.

Notes on this clonotype: Its specific antigen is unknown. Qualities for individual bases were not recorded, and no much larger clone is one base off.

The full study reports these points: A few larger clonotypes were present in naive repertoires, especially CD8 naive repertoires, and these clonotypes were possibly memory cells re-expressing CD45RA. TCR abundance followed a power law whose exponent differed between naive and memory subsets but was consistent across the three individuals. Single alpha or beta chain sequences, rather than paired alpha/beta receptors, were used to define clonotypes. After error correction, over 90% of naive TCR sequences appeared only once, giving much steeper abundance distributions than memory subsets. RNA-based TCR counts may be influenced by expression changes linked to T cell activation and differentiation. No ground truth was available to validate the repertoire findings for the naive and memory subsets. In both CD4 and CD8 cells, a rise in Gini index and a fall in Shannon and inverse Simpson diversity were observed from naive through CM, EM and EMRA.

As encoded in the germline V gene, CDR1 is SGHTA while CDR2 is FQGTGA. The CDR3, cysteine through phenylalanine, is 14 amino acids long. Only CDR3 DNA is held: 42 bases, read in frame from base 1. Trimming at the junction amounts to 4 bases on V and 10 bases on J, and the germline ends lie 17 bases apart. Rearrangement joined TRBV7-3 to TRBJ2-1; the D gene assignment is perhaps TRBD1 or TRBD2, with each matching 5 bases. The sequence was collected from a human donor in good health. Sample: naive CD4+ T cells from blood. Sample cell subset or site, as interpreted from the label and publication: naive T cells, CD45RA high CD27+. Here the CDR3 is given as CASSSTGTPREQFF. The sequenced DNA is TGTGCCAGCAGCTCTACCGGGACGCCCCGCGAGCAGTTCTTC.